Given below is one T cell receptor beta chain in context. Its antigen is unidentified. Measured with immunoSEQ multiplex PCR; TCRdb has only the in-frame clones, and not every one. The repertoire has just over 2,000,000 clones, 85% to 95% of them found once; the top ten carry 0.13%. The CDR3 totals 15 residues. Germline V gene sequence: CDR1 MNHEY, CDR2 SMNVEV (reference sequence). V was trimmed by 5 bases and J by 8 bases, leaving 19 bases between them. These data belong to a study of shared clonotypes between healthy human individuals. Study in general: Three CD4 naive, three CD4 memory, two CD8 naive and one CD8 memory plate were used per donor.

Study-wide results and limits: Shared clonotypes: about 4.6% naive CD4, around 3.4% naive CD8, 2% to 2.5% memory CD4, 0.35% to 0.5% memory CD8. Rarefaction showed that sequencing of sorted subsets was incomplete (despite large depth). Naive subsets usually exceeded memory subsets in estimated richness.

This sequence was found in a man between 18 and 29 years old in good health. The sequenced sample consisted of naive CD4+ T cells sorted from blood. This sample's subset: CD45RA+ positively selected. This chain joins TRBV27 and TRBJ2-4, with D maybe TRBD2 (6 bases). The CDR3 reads CASSPWGVLGDIQYF. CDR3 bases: TGTGCCAGCAGTCCCTGGGGGGTACTGGGGGACATTCAGTACTTC.